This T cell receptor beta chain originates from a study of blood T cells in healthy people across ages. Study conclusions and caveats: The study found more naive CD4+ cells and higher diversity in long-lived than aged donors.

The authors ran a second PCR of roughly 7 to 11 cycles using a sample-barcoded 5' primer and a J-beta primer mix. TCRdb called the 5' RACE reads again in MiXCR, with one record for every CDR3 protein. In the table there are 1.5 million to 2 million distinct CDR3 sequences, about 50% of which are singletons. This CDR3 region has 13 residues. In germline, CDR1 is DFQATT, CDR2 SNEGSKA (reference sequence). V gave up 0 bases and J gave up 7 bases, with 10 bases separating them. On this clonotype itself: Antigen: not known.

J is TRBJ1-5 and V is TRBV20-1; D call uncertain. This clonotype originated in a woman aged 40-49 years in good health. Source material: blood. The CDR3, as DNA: TGCAGTGCTAGAGAGGGTCCGGGGCAGCCCCAGCATTTT. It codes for CSAREGPGQPQHF.